The clone carrying this TCR beta chain was seen a few times. Its specificity is not known. Time point in this sample: blood at routine non-recurrence follow-up after resection. The authors sequenced whole RNA from tumor, nontumor lung or frozen PBMC without sorting. CDR3 length equals 15 residues. The germline V gene encodes CDR1 MGHRA and CDR2 YSYEKL. J gave up 8 bases and V 6 bases, and 13 bases lay outside the gene matches. This sample was included in a study of spatial heterogeneity in lung cancer. Across the whole study: Donors were around 70 untreated early-stage non-small cell lung cancer patients. PBMC samples from follow-up, when available, were sequenced at a median of about two years post-resection. General observations from the study: The appearance of ubiquitous expanded tumor TCRs in blood was greater at resection than follow-up.

Every TCR cDNA molecule bore its own unique molecular identifier. In TCRdb, the 5' RACE reads were re-called with MiXCR into one record per CDR3 protein. This table holds more than 95,000 distinct CDR3 sequences, more than 10% found once. The clonotype originates from a male donor with early-stage non-small cell lung cancer. The source was PBMCs, collected at follow-up. The chain carries TRBV4-1 and TRBJ1-1; TRBD1 matches at 9 bases. In DNA form, the CDR3 reads TGCGCCAGCAGTCTACAGGGGGCTATCCGGGAGGAAGCTTTCTTT. Encoded protein: CASSLQGAIREEAFF.